This T cell receptor (beta chain) comes out of a study of T cells in Graves' hyperthyroidism and ophthalmopathy. The TCR beta CDR3 regions underwent amplification using RNA transcripts as the source. First-round RT-PCR with HTBI primers amplified the TCR CDR3 region. Each CDR3 protein gets one entry after TCRdb re-called the multiplex PCR reads with MiXCR. Here the sample spans under 600,000 distinct CDR3 sequences, more than 15% being singletons. Trimming left V 6 bases short and J 1 base short, with 15 bases between. The CDR3 spans 16 residues. The sequenced sample was blood. J is TRBJ1-4 and V is TRBV12-3 or TRBV12-4; D is undetermined. The receptor comes from a woman between 40 and 50 years old with Graves' ophthalmopathy. The DNA for the CDR3 is TGTGCCAGCAGCCCGCCGCCAGGAAGAACTAATGAAAAACTGTTTTTT. This encodes CASSPPPGRTNEKLFF.